These 26 T cell receptor beta chains came from one sample sequenced in a study of blood T cell repertoires in COVID-19. Produced via immunoSEQ multiplex PCR; TCRdb's table is partial and in-frame only. The table lists over 450,000 clones, roughly nine tenths of them singletons. Source material: peripheral blood. The receptors come from a woman in her forties or fifties with COVID-19, enrolled during active disease.

This clone has a handful of counts. The chain carries TRBV2 and TRBJ1-1; D is uncertain. In germline, CDR1 is SNHLY, CDR2 FYNNEI. The CDR3 extends over 14 amino acids. Trimming removed 5 bases at V and 2 bases at J, with 12 bases between. In DNA, the CDR3 is TGTGCCAGCAGTACTAGGACTGGAAACACTGAAGCTTTCTTT. Protein product: CASSTRTGNTEAFF.

This clone was counted only a few times. V and J are TRBV5-5 and TRBJ1-4, with a weak D call TRBD1 (5 bases). This CDR3 has 15 amino acids. V was clipped by 2 bases and J by 5 bases, with 13 bases between them. Germline assignment: CDR1 SGHKS and CDR2 YYEKEE (reference sequence). CDR3 sequence reads: CASSLGAGRNEKLFF. The DNA for the CDR3 is TGTGCCAGCAGCTTAGGGGCAGGCCGAAATGAAAAACTGTTTTTT.

The chain carries TRBV2 and TRBJ1-2; 8 bases match TRBD1. V shed 4 bases and J 7 bases; nucleotides not matched to a gene: 8. Germline CDR1 is SNHLY and CDR2 is FYNNEI. The CDR3 covers 14 residues. CDR3 bases: TGTGCCAGCAGTGGACAGGGGCGCGGGGCTGGCTACACCTTC. It yields the protein CASSGQGRGAGYTF.

V is TRBV5-4 and J is TRBJ2-1; 10 nucleotides line up with TRBD2. Germline lookup yields CDR1 SGHNT and CDR2 YYREEE (reference sequence). The CDR3 totals 15 residues. Unmatched junction bases numbered 9, after V lost 4 bases and J lost 8 bases. The CDR3 reads CASSPMSGGAYEQFF. In DNA, the CDR3 is TGTGCCAGCAGCCCAATGAGCGGGGGGGCCTATGAGCAGTTCTTC.

Concerning this clone: The sample carries other DNA sequences with the same CDR3. V is TRBV5-1 and J is TRBJ2-5, with 7 positions matching TRBD2. The CDR3 covers 13 residues. Per the germline V gene, CDR1 is SGHRS and CDR2 is YFSETQ. V gave up 0 bases and J gave up 5 bases; unmatched junction bases: 1. CDR3 nucleotides: TGCGCCAGCAGCTTGGCCGGGGGGGAGACCCAGTACTTC. This translates into CASSLAGGETQYF.

This clone turned up a few times. The chain has TRBV28 and TRBJ2-2; weak D call: TRBD1 (5 bases). CDR3 size: 15 residues. Germline values: CDR1 MDHEN, CDR2 SYDVKM. V lost 4 bases to trimming and J lost 6 bases, with 15 bases between them. The chain's CDR3 is CASSYPTVSAGELFF. The DNA for the CDR3 is TGTGCCAGCAGTTACCCGACAGTTTCGGCCGGGGAGCTGTTTTTT.

Turning to this clone: Other DNA sequences of this sample code for an identical CDR3. The V gene is TRBV5-4, the J gene TRBJ1-1; D unresolved. Per the germline V gene, CDR1 is SGHNT and CDR2 is YYREEE (reference sequence). The CDR3 spans 14 residues. Trimming cost V 2 bases and J 1 base, with 9 bases left between them. The CDR3: CASSFSTGNTEAFF. DNA of the CDR3: TGTGCCAGCAGCTTTTCGACGGGGAACACTGAAGCTTTCTTT.

The rearrangement uses TRBV6-5 and TRBJ2-1, with 11 bases aligning to TRBD2. The V segment lost 6 bases and the J segment 10 bases; nucleotides outside the gene matches: 8. This CDR3 comprises 14 residues. Germline V gene data show CDR1 as MNHEY and CDR2 as SVGAGI. This CDR3 is CASRVAGGPGEQFF. The CDR3 coding sequence is TGTGCCAGCAGGGTAGCGGGGGGGCCGGGGGAGCAGTTCTTC.

The J gene is TRBJ1-5, the V gene TRBV20-1, with a tentative D call TRBD1 (6 bases). CDR3 length: 16 amino acids. The V gene lost 3 bases and the J gene lost 9 bases, with 24 bases spanning the gap. CDR1 is DFQATT and CDR2 is SNEGSKA in the germline V gene (reference sequence). CDR3 sequence reads: CSASRFMGARPGPQHF. DNA for the CDR3: TGCAGTGCTAGTCGTTTTATGGGGGCCCGGCCGGGGCCCCAGCATTTT.

This clone was observed a few times. The genes are TRBV19 and TRBJ1-6, with 10 bases fitting TRBD1. There are 13 residues in the CDR3. The germline gives CDR1 LNHDA, CDR2 SQIVND (reference sequence). Trimming at V came to 10 bases and at J to 8 bases, leaving 5 bases not matched to a gene. CDR3 amino acids: CATAGTGDSPLHF. CDR3 sequence (DNA): TGTGCCACCGCGGGGACAGGGGATTCACCCCTCCACTTT.

V gene TRBV6-5 combines with J gene TRBJ1-2; D gene unclear. The V gene lost 2 bases and the J gene lost 7 bases, with 8 bases spanning the gap. This CDR3 comprises 12 residues. Looked up from germline, CDR1 is MNHEY and CDR2 is SVGAGI. CDR3 sequence (DNA): TGTGCCAGCAGTTACGAAGCTGGTGGCTACACCTTC. It specifies CASSYEAGGYTF.

The CDR3, as DNA: TGTGCCAGTAGTATTGGGCTTGGCTACACCTTC. It is translated as CASSIGLGYTF. The chain is built from TRBV19 and TRBJ1-2; no definite D call. This CDR3 has 11 amino acids. Per germline, CDR1 LNHDA and CDR2 SQIVND (reference sequence). Trimming removed 3 bases from V and 7 bases from J, with 6 bases in between.

The chain combines TRBV27 with TRBJ2-6; 7 nucleotides match TRBD1. CDR3 length equals 15 residues. From germline, CDR1 is MNHEY and CDR2 SMNVEV (reference sequence). V was clipped by 5 bases and J by 3 bases; unmatched bases: 4. The CDR3 sequence is CASSLRTGGANVLTF. Written as DNA, the CDR3 is TGTGCCAGCAGTCTCCGGACAGGTGGGGCCAACGTCCTGACTTTC.

The chain is built from TRBV4-2 and TRBJ1-1, with 7 bases that match TRBD1. The CDR3 extends over 15 amino acids. CDR1 LGHNA and CDR2 YNFKEQ come from the germline V gene. V shed 4 bases and J 2 bases; nucleotides not matched to a gene: 7. CDR3 protein: CASSRLQGRNTEAFF. CDR3 nucleotides: TGTGCCAGCAGCCGACTACAGGGGCGAAACACTGAAGCTTTCTTT.

The J gene is TRBJ2-2, the V gene TRBV7-3; 9 nucleotides match TRBD2. In germline, CDR1 is SGHTA, CDR2 FQGTGA. The CDR3 covers 17 residues. V shed 2 bases, J shed 6 bases, and the junction held 10 bases outside the gene matches. As DNA, the CDR3 is TGTGCCAGCAGCTTAGCCGGAACTAGCGGGCAAGCCGGGGAGCTGTTTTTT. Translating it yields CASSLAGTSGQAGELFF.

The chain couples TRBV19 to TRBJ1-4; perhaps TRBD1 as D (6 bases). The V and J ends lost 5 bases and 3 bases respectively, with 13 bases between them. The CDR3 has 15 residues. Germline values: CDR1 LNHDA, CDR2 SQIVND (reference sequence). The chain's CDR3 is CASSAGVSSNEKLFF. Written as DNA, the CDR3 is TGTGCCAGTAGTGCAGGGGTTTCATCTAATGAAAAACTGTTTTTT.

The chain has TRBV13 and TRBJ2-5, with D possibly TRBD2 on 6 matching bases. CDR3 length: 14 amino acids. CDR1 is PRHDT, CDR2 FYEKMQ, per germline (reference sequence). The germline V and J ends were trimmed by 4 bases and 7 bases, with 16 bases remaining between them. The CDR3 DNA reads TGTGCCAGCAGCTCCTGGACTACCGGGGGGACCCAGTACTTC. It specifies CASSSWTTGGTQYF.

The chain employs TRBV29-1 and TRBJ2-1; D gene ambiguous. The germline V and J ends were trimmed by 0 bases and 4 bases, with 13 bases remaining between them. Germline CDR1 is SQVTM and CDR2 is ANQGSEA. The CDR3 covers 15 residues. The CDR3 sequence is CSVEDNGVFYNEQFF. CDR3 in DNA: TGCAGCGTTGAAGATAATGGAGTCTTTTACAATGAGCAGTTCTTC.

V usage is TRBV19 and J usage is TRBJ2-5, with 8 bases that match TRBD2. The germline V gene has CDR1 LNHDA and CDR2 SQIVND (reference sequence). CDR3 size: 13 residues. With 3 bases clipped from V and 9 bases from J, the junction kept 6 bases outside the gene matches. The CDR3 nucleotides are TGTGCCAGTAGTATCGGGGCCGGGGGGGCCCAGTACTTC. Its protein is CASSIGAGGAQYF.

The chain recombines TRBV19 with TRBJ2-7; TRBD1 is a possible D gene (6 bases). Germline V CDR1 and CDR2: LNHDA, SQIVND (reference sequence). The CDR3 length is 14 residues. Trimming took off 6 bases at V and 6 bases at J, with 18 bases between the two ends. The CDR3 reads CASSPQGYVSEQYF. CDR3 bases: TGTGCCAGTAGCCCCCAGGGGTATGTTAGCGAGCAGTACTTC.

The V and J genes are TRBV7-8 and TRBJ1-1; unclear D gene. Trimming left V 0 bases short and J 11 bases short, with 13 bases between. Per the germline V gene, CDR1 is SGHVS and CDR2 is FQNEAQ. The CDR3 is 13 residues long. CDR3 nucleotide sequence: TGTGCCAGCAGCTTAGCGCTGAGGGATAAGGCTTTCTTT. It specifies CASSLALRDKAFF.

This chain uses TRBV4-2 with TRBJ2-2; no clear D. Trimming stripped 2 bases from V and 4 bases from J, with 8 bases between. Germline V lookup: CDR1 LGHNA, CDR2 YNFKEQ. This CDR3 is 14 amino acids long. CDR3 coding DNA: TGTGCCAGCAGCCAAATGGCCCCCACCGGGGAGCTGTTTTTT. Protein sequence: CASSQMAPTGELFF.

V gene TRBV5-6 combines with J gene TRBJ1-1; no definite D call. The CDR3 totals 13 residues. V lost 0 bases to trimming and J lost 2 bases, with 5 bases between them. Germline CDR1 and CDR2: SGHDT and YYEEEE. The CDR3 DNA follows: TGTGCCAGCAGCTTGGACCTAAACACTGAAGCTTTCTTT. It codes for CASSLDLNTEAFF.

Here the CDR3 DNA reads TGTGCCATCAGTGGGTTAGGGGGCACTGAAGCTTTCTTT. Translating it yields CAISGLGGTEAFF. The rearrangement uses TRBV10-3 and TRBJ1-1, with D possibly matching TRBD1 (6 bases). The CDR3 runs to 13 residues. V was trimmed by 4 bases and J by 4 bases, leaving 10 bases between them. Germline V gene lookup returns CDR1 ENHRY and CDR2 SYGVKD.

V and J are TRBV6-5 and TRBJ2-4; D is perhaps TRBD1 (5 bases). The V end lost 6 bases, the J end lost 9 bases, and 15 bases lay between the germline ends. This CDR3 spans 13 amino acids. Germline values: CDR1 MNHEY, CDR2 SVGAGI. The CDR3 spells CASRPREGAIQYF. The CDR3 region has the DNA TGTGCCAGCAGACCCCGTGAAGGGGCCATTCAGTACTTC.

V is TRBV24-1 and J is TRBJ1-2; 9 bases match TRBD1. Per the germline V gene, CDR1 is KGHDR and CDR2 is SFDVKD. The CDR3 spans 13 residues. Trimming at V came to 7 bases and at J to 8 bases, leaving 7 bases not matched to a gene. CDR3 sequence reads: CATSVTGGGGYTF. Here the CDR3 DNA reads TGTGCCACCAGCGTTACAGGGGGCGGAGGCTACACCTTC.